This passage covers 4 T cell receptor beta chains from one sample sequenced in a study of blood T cell repertoires in COVID-19. The method was immunoSEQ multiplex PCR; TCRdb's version includes in-frame clones alone and lacks a portion of them. The repertoire holds fewer than 180,000 clones, 80% to 90% seen once, with around 3.5% in the top ten. Sequences were obtained from peripheral blood. The source of these receptors is a man in his sixties or seventies with acute or convalescent COVID-19.

The chain is built from TRBV25-1 and TRBJ2-1, with no clear D. With 2 bases removed from V and 0 bases from J, the gap between germline ends came to 11 bases. Germline assignment: CDR1 MGHDK and CDR2 SYGVNS. The length of the CDR3 is 16 residues. Here the CDR3 DNA reads TGTGCCAGCAGTGAAAGGAAGAGCGTCTCCTACAATGAGCAGTTCTTC. Its protein is CASSERKSVSYNEQFF.

This rearrangement joins TRBV28 to TRBJ1-6; D might be TRBD1 (6 bases). V shed 6 bases and J shed 3 bases, with 9 bases lying between them. The CDR3 covers 14 residues. Germline V gives CDR1 MDHEN, CDR2 SYDVKM. Written as DNA, the CDR3 is TGTGCCAGCAGGGAACAGGGCTATAATTCACCCCTCCACTTT. It codes for CASREQGYNSPLHF. Together with reference TRBV28 and TRBJ1-6, the CDR3 gives the full variable domain: DVKVTQSSRYLVKRTGEKVFLECVQDMDHENMFWYRQDPGLGLRLIYFSYDVKMKEKGDIPEGYSVSREKKERFSLILESASTNQTSMYLCASREQGYNSPLHFGNGTRLTVT.

The chain joins TRBV18 to TRBJ1-4, with D unclear. Germline CDR1 is KGHSH and CDR2 is LQKENI. With 3 bases removed from V and 11 bases from J, the gap between germline ends came to 19 bases. The CDR3 consists of 15 residues. The CDR3 reads CASSPPRAESGKLFF. CDR3 nucleotide sequence: TGTGCCAGCTCACCCCCGAGGGCGGAGAGTGGGAAACTGTTTTTT.

This chain links TRBV3-1 (or the pseudogene TRBV3-2) with TRBJ2-3; 7 nucleotides line up with TRBD2. In germline, CDR1 is LGHDT, CDR2 YNNKEL (reference sequence). This CDR3 is 16 amino acids long. V shed 5 bases, J shed 4 bases, and the junction held 12 bases outside the gene matches. This CDR3 reads CASSSGRGGRSDTQYF. The CDR3 nucleotides are TGTGCCAGCAGCTCGGGACGGGGCGGGAGATCAGATACGCAGTATTTT.